What follows are 19 T cell receptor beta chains derived from one specimen sequenced in a study of regulatory T cells in long-lasting Graves disease. In building TCR beta libraries, iRepertoire HTBI primers were used together with Arm-PCR of CDR3 regions. TCRdb reanalysed the multiplex PCR reads using MiXCR and keeps one entry per CDR3 protein. The table records 550,000 or so distinct CDR3 sequences, around 11% of them present only once. Documented time point: newly diagnosed GD, antithyroid drugs for less than 3 months. There was RNA extracted from PBMCs, and the TCR library was made from it. These data are also associated with another study on T cells in Graves' hyperthyroidism and ophthalmopathy.

Sequencing used peripheral blood mononuclear cells (PBMCs), obtained at new diagnosis, from a patient treated with antithyroid drugs. These receptors all come from a woman aged 25 to 45 with Graves disease.

This clonotype was detected many times. The genes are TRBV19 and TRBJ2-4; 12 bases are a match to TRBD2. CDR1 is LNHDA, CDR2 SQIVND, per germline (reference sequence). The CDR3 is 14 residues long. V lost 6 bases, J lost 8 bases, and 5 bases stayed unmatched. CDR3 coding DNA: TGTGCCAGTAGAACGACTAGCGGGAGATACATTCAGTACTTC. Translating gives CASRTTSGRYIQYF.

This clonotype was recorded at least ten times. This chain links TRBV2 with TRBJ2-3; 10 bases match TRBD2. The V segment lost 10 bases and the J segment 8 bases; nucleotides outside the gene matches: 12. The CDR3 loop spans 14 amino acids. CDR1 and CDR2 from the germline V gene are SNHLY and FYNNEI. Written as DNA, the CDR3 is TGTGCCACCCAGAGCGGGAGGGCCGGAGGTACGCAGTATTTT. Protein sequence: CATQSGRAGGTQYF.

This clonotype appeared many times. This chain uses TRBV18 with TRBJ2-6; no firm D call. Germline V gene sequence: CDR1 KGHSH, CDR2 LQKENI. The CDR3 loop spans 15 amino acids. V shed 1 base and J shed 0 bases, with 4 bases lying between them. CDR3 nucleotide sequence: TGTGCCAGCTCACCACGGTCCTCTGGGGCCAACGTCCTGACTTTC. It specifies CASSPRSSGANVLTF.

In this sample, this clonotype turned up many times. The gene calls are TRBV7-8 and TRBJ2-7; 13 bases match TRBD2. V lost 4 bases, J lost 1 base, and 13 bases stayed unmatched. CDR1 and CDR2 (germline): SGHVS, FQNEAQ. This CDR3 is 19 amino acids long. The CDR3 bases are TGTGCCAGCAGCTCTCGGACCGTGACTAGCGGGAGGAGGTCCTACGAGCAGTACTTC. It is translated as CASSSRTVTSGRRSYEQYF.

This clonotype occurred many times. The chain couples TRBV2 to TRBJ2-7; TRBD1 agrees at 9 bases. The J segment lost 5 bases and the V segment lost 6 bases, leaving 8 bases of the junction unmatched. This CDR3 has 14 amino acids. CDR1 and CDR2 (germline): SNHLY, FYNNEI. Here the CDR3 reads CASRIGTGPHEQYF. CDR3 DNA: TGTGCCAGCAGGATAGGGACAGGGCCTCACGAGCAGTACTTC.

There are many counts of this clonotype. V and J are TRBV7-2 and TRBJ1-3, with 8 bases matching TRBD1. After removal of 4 bases from V and 0 bases from J, the junction contained 5 bases not matched to a gene. CDR3 length: 16 amino acids. The germline CDR1 and CDR2 sequences are SGHTA and FQGNSA. The CDR3: CASSWGQVSSGNTIYF. In DNA, the CDR3 is TGTGCCAGCAGCTGGGGACAGGTCTCCTCTGGAAACACCATATATTTT.

This clonotype was detected a few times. This likely stems from a read error, as it lies one base from a far larger clone. The chain joins TRBV13 to TRBJ1-2; the D is unclear. In germline, CDR1 is PRHDT, CDR2 FYEKMQ (reference sequence). V dropped 6 bases and J dropped 1 base, with 15 bases sitting between them. This CDR3 has 15 amino acids. This chain's CDR3 is CASSPPAGRNYGYTF. DNA for the CDR3: TGTGCCAGCAGTCCCCCGGCAGGACGTAACTATGGCTACACCTTC.

Details on this clonotype: A single base is all that separates this from a far larger clone, so a read error is likely. The J gene is TRBJ2-5, the V gene TRBV11-2; maybe TRBD1 (6 bases). CDR1 is SGHAT and CDR2 is FQNNGV in the germline V gene. The CDR3 sequence is 15 residues long. In DNA form, the CDR3 reads TGTGCCAGCAGCCCAAACGGGACACCCGAAGAGACCCGGTACTTC. Encoded protein: CASSPNGTPEETRYF.

At least ten counts were recorded for this clonotype. The chain carries TRBV20-1 and TRBJ2-7; 7 nucleotides agree with TRBD1. The CDR3 runs to 14 residues. Per germline, CDR1 DFQATT and CDR2 SNEGSKA (reference sequence). Unmatched junction bases numbered 13, after V lost 5 bases and J lost 6 bases. For the CDR3, the DNA is TGCAGTGCTGCTAGGGACAGTGGTGTGCGCGAGCAGTACTTC. Protein product: CSAARDSGVREQYF.

This clonotype was seen repeatedly, ten times or more. This rearrangement joins TRBV2 to TRBJ2-1, with D possibly being TRBD2 (5 bases). The CDR3 has 15 amino acids. Germline V gene data show CDR1 as SNHLY and CDR2 as FYNNEI. Trimming left V 2 bases short and J 4 bases short, with 12 bases between. The CDR3 nucleotides are TGTGCCAGCAGTGAATTCGGGCTAGCATACAATGAGCAGTTCTTC. It is translated as CASSEFGLAYNEQFF. Based on the CDR3 plus reference TRBV2 and TRBJ2-1, the full variable domain is EPEVTQTPSHQVTQMGQEVILRCVPISNHLYFYWYRQILGQKVEFLVSFYNNEISEKSEIFDDQFSVERPDGSNFTLKIRSTKLEDSAMYFCASSEFGLAYNEQFFGPGTRLTVL.

This rearrangement joins TRBV7-3 to TRBJ2-2, with unresolved D. The CDR3 sequence is 15 residues long. Germline loops: CDR1 SGHTA, CDR2 FQGTGA. Trimming removed 1 base from V and 8 bases from J, with 14 bases in between. This CDR3 is CASSLITSPGGELFF. CDR3 nucleotides: TGTGCCAGCAGCTTAATTACAAGCCCCGGGGGGGAGCTGTTTTTT.

This clonotype was found a few times. The gene calls are TRBV5-1 and TRBJ1-3; TRBD1 is a possible D gene (6 bases). Germline CDR1 reads SGHRS; CDR2 reads YFSETQ. The germline V and J ends were trimmed by 4 bases and 4 bases, with 21 bases remaining between them. The CDR3 length is 17 residues. The CDR3 DNA is TGCGCCAGCAGCCCAAGGGGGGCCTCGGGGGCAGGAAACACCATATATTTT. Encoded protein: CASSPRGASGAGNTIYF.

This clonotype was recorded a few times. The rearrangement links TRBV4-3 to TRBJ1-3; D gene ambiguous. This CDR3 is built from 17 residues. Between the trimmed V and J ends, which lost 1 base and 0 bases, there was a span of 13 bases. CDR1 LGHNA and CDR2 YSLEER come from the germline V gene. DNA of the CDR3: TGCGCCAGCAGCCAAGGTTGGCATCCGTTCTCTGGAAACACCATATATTTT. Translation: CASSQGWHPFSGNTIYF.

The chain is built from TRBV30 and TRBJ1-4; 8 bases map to TRBD1. The germline gives CDR1 GTSNPN, CDR2 SVGIG (reference sequence). The CDR3 consists of 14 residues. Unmatched junction bases numbered 5, after V lost 3 bases and J lost 5 bases. In DNA, the CDR3 is TGTGCCTGGAGGAGGACAGGGATAAATGAAAAACTGTTTTTT. This translates into CAWRRTGINEKLFF.

This clonotype was seen many times. The chain carries TRBV28 and TRBJ2-7, with 7 bases aligning to TRBD2. V was pared by 9 bases and J by 4 bases, with 18 bases of the junction left unmatched. Germline CDR1 MDHEN, CDR2 SYDVKM. This CDR3 region has 16 residues. CDR3 amino acids: CASGVNVREGRYEQYF. CDR3 coding DNA: TGTGCCAGTGGAGTTAACGTGAGGGAGGGCAGATACGAGCAGTACTTC.

The chain combines TRBV19 with TRBJ2-5; D might be TRBD1 or TRBD2, each matching 7 bases. Germline V gene data show CDR1 as LNHDA and CDR2 as SQIVND (reference sequence). Trimming stripped 6 bases from V and 4 bases from J, with 15 bases between. The CDR3 is 14 residues long. The DNA of the CDR3 is TGTGCCAGTAGGAGCAGGGGGGGCCGAGAGACCCAGTACTTC. Its translation is CASRSRGGRETQYF.

This clonotype was seen ten or more times. The chain joins TRBV27 to TRBJ2-7, with TRBD2 as a possible D gene (6 bases). Trimming took off 2 bases at V and 1 base at J, with 12 bases between the two ends. Looked up from germline, CDR1 is MNHEY and CDR2 is SMNVEV (reference sequence). This CDR3 spans 15 amino acids. The DNA for the CDR3 is TGTGCCAGCAGTTTAGGGGGGACCCCATCCTACGAGCAGTACTTC. It translates to CASSLGGTPSYEQYF.

This clonotype was recorded many times. The rearrangement uses TRBV14 and TRBJ2-4; D is unresolved. Trimming pared 1 base from V and 0 bases from J, leaving 10 bases between. Germline V gene sequence: CDR1 SGHDN, CDR2 FVKESK. CDR3 length: 16 residues. CDR3: CASSQVLVAAKNIQYF. For the CDR3, the DNA is TGTGCCAGCAGCCAAGTTCTGGTCGCAGCCAAAAACATTCAGTACTTC.

This clonotype has just a few counts. This chain connects TRBV28 to TRBJ2-7; 11 bases map to TRBD2. CDR1 MDHEN and CDR2 SYDVKM come from the germline V gene. The trim removed 7 bases at V and 5 bases at J, leaving 7 bases unmatched. The CDR3 covers 14 residues. The CDR3 DNA follows: TGTGCCAGCAACTTAGCGGGAGGGCCCAACGAGCAGTACTTC. Its protein product is CASNLAGGPNEQYF.